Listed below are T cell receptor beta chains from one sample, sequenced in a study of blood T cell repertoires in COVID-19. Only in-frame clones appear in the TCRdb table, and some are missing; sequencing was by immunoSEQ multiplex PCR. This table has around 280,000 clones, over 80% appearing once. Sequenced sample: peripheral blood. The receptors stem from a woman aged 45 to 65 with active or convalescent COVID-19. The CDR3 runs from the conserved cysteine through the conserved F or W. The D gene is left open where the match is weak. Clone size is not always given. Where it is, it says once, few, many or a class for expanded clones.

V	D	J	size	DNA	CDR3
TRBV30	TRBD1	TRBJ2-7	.	TGTGCCTCGGACAGGGGTGGACTCTCCTACGAGCAGTACTTC	CASDRGGLSYEQYF
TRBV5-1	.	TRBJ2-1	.	TGCGCCAGCAGCTTGGGTCCGGGAGAGTACAATGAGCAGTTCTTC	CASSLGPGEYNEQFF
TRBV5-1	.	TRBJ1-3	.	TGCGCCAGCAGCTTGGTCCCGGACAGCTTTGGAAACACCATATATTTT	CASSLVPDSFGNTIYF
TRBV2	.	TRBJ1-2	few	TGTGCCAGCAGTGAATTTCGGGACTATGGCTACACCTTC	CASSEFRDYGYTF
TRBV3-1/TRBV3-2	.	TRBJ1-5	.	TGTGCCAGCAGCCAAGATTGGGGGGGAACCAATCAGCCCCAGCATTTT	CASSQDWGGTNQPQHF
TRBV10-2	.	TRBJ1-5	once	TGCGCCAGCAGTGAGTCCGGGGGATGGAATCAGCCCCAGCATTTT	CASSESGGWNQPQHF
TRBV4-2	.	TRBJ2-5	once	TGTGCCAGCAGCCAAAGCAGTGGGACTGCTTTTGAGACCCAGTACTTC	CASSQSSGTAFETQYF
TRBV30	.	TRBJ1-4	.	TGTGCCTGGAGTTGGGCGGGGGGACGTGAAAAACTGTTTTTT	CAWSWAGGREKLFF
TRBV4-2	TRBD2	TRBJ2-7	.	TGTGCCAGCAGCCAACTAGCGGGAGATCCGCCCTACGAGCAGTACTTC	CASSQLAGDPPYEQYF
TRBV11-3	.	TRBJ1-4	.	TGTGCCAGCAGCTTATTTCCATGGGGCCAGGAGAATGAAAAACTGTTTTTT	CASSLFPWGQENEKLFF
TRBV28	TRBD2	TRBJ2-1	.	TGTGCCAGCATTCCGGGGGGGGTTTACAATGAGCAGTTCTTC	CASIPGGVYNEQFF
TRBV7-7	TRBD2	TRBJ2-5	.	TGTGCTAGCAGCTTATCCCCGGGACTAGAGGAGACCCAGTACTTC	CASSLSPGLEETQYF
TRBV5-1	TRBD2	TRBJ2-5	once	TGCGCCAGCAGCTTGGATCTGGGGGGGAAGGGAGAGACCCAGTACTTC	CASSLDLGGKGETQYF
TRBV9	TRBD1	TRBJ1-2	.	TGTGCCAGCAGCGTGGACAGGGAGTACTATGGCTACACCTTC	CASSVDREYYGYTF
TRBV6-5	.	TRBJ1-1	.	TGTGCCAGCAGTTACTCGAGAGGAGTCGCTTTCTTT	CASSYSRGVAFF
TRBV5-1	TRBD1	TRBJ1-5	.	TGCGCCAGCAGCTTGGGGGGACAGTTCAATCAGCCCCAGCATTTT	CASSLGGQFNQPQHF
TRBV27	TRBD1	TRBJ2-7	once	TGTGCCAGCAGGACTTTACGAGGGGACAGGACCTACGAGCAGTACTTC	CASRTLRGDRTYEQYF
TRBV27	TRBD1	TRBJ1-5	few	TGTGCCAGCAGTTTGACAGGGGCGAGCAATCAGCCCCAGCATTTT	CASSLTGASNQPQHF
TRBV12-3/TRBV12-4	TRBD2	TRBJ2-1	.	TGTGCCAGCAGCCCCGCAGCGGGAGTGGAGCAGTTCTTC	CASSPAAGVEQFF
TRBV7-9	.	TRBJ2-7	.	TGTGCCAGCAGCCCCTCCCCGGGGAGCTCCTACGAGCAGTACTTC	CASSPSPGSSYEQYF
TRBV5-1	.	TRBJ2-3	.	TGCGCCAGCAGCTTGGGAGGGTCCCAAACCACAGATACGCAGTATTTT	CASSLGGSQTTDTQYF
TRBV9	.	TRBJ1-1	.	TGTGCCAGCAGCGTAGCTGTGGGGGGGAACACTGAAGCTTTCTTT	CASSVAVGGNTEAFF
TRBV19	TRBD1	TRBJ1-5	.	TGTGCCAGTAACGCAGGGGGAAGTCATCAGCCCCAGCATTTT	CASNAGGSHQPQHF
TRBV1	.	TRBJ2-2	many	TGCACCAGCAGCCTCGGGAGCCGGGGCACCGGGGAGCTGTTTTTT	CTSSLGSRGTGELFF
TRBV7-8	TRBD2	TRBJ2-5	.	TGTGCCAGCAGCTTAGCGGGAGGGCCTGGAGAGACCCAGTACTTC	CASSLAGGPGETQYF
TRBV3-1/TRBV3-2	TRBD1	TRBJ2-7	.	TGTGCCAGCAGCCAACGACAGGGTAGTGGGTACGAGCAGTACTTC	CASSQRQGSGYEQYF
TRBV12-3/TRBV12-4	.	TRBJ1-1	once	TGTGCCAGCAGCGACAGCTTTAACACTGAAGCTTTCTTT	CASSDSFNTEAFF
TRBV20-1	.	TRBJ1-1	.	TGCAGTGCTAGTCCCCTTCGACAGGCTTCGGTGAACACTGAAGCTTTCTTT	CSASPLRQASVNTEAFF
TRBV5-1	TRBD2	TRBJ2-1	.	TGCGCCAGCAGCTTGGAAGGGACTAAGGACCGTCGGGGAAACAATGAGCAGTTCTTC	CASSLEGTKDRRGNNEQFF
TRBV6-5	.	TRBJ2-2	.	TGTGCCAGCAGTCCCCCTCCCACCGGGGAGCTGTTTTTT	CASSPPPTGELFF
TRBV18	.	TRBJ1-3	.	TGTGCCAGCTCACTTCGGCCCGACAGGAAGTCCTCTGGAAACACCATATATTTT	CASSLRPDRKSSGNTIYF
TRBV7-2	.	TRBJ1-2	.	TGTGCCAGCAGCTTAGAGGGGTTCAACTATGGCTACACCTTC	CASSLEGFNYGYTF
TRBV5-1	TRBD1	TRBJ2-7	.	TGCGCCAGCAGCTTGGTGGCAGGGGGCTCCTACGAGCAGTACTTC	CASSLVAGGSYEQYF
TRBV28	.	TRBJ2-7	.	TGTGCCAGCATTGAAGTGAGCGGGTCCTACGAGCAGTACTTC	CASIEVSGSYEQYF
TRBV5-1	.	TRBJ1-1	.	TGCGCCAGCAGCTTGGGGGCAGGCACTGAAGCTTTCTTT	CASSLGAGTEAFF
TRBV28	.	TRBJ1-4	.	TGTGCCAGCAGTTCAACGACAACAGGGCTAAGGGAAAAACTGTTTTTT	CASSSTTTGLREKLFF
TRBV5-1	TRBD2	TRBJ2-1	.	TGCGCCAGCAGCGCCGGACTAGCTCCTTCGTCTTCCTACAATGAGCAGTTCTTC	CASSAGLAPSSSYNEQFF
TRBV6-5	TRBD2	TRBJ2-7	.	TGTGCCAGCAAGCCGGGACTAGCGAATTACGAGCAGTACTTC	CASKPGLANYEQYF
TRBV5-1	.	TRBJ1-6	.	TGCGCCAGCAGCTTGGAAAGGGGCACGAATTCACCCCTCCACTTT	CASSLERGTNSPLHF
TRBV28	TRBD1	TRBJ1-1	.	TGTGCCAGCAGTTTTTACACGACCGGGACAGGGGGCGGCACTGAAGCTTTCTTT	CASSFYTTGTGGGTEAFF
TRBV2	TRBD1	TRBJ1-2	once	TGTGCCAGCGTGCAGGGGGGCGGCTATGGCTACACCTTC	CASVQGGGYGYTF
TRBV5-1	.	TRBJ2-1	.	TGCGCCAGCAGCTTTCAGGCCGGGAGTAATGAGCAGTTCTTC	CASSFQAGSNEQFF
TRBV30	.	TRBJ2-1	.	TGTGCCTGGGGGACTTTCCCATACAATGAGCAGTTCTTC	CAWGTFPYNEQFF
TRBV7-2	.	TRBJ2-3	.	TGTGCCAGCGGAGGGGCCGGGCGGGATACGCAGTATTTT	CASGGAGRDTQYF
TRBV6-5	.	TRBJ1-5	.	TGTGCCAGCAAACGGTATAGCAATCAGCCCCAGCATTTT	CASKRYSNQPQHF